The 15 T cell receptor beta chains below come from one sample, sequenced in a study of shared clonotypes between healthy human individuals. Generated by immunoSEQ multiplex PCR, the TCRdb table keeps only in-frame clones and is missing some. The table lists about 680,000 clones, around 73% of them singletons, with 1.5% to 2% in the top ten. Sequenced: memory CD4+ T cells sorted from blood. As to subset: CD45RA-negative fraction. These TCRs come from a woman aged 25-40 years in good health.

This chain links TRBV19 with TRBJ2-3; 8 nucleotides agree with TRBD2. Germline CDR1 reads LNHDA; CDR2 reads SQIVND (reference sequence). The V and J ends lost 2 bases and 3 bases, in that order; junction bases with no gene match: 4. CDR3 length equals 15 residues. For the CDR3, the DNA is TGTGCCAGTAGTATATTGGGCGGGAGGACAGATACGCAGTATTTT. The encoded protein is CASSILGGRTDTQYF.

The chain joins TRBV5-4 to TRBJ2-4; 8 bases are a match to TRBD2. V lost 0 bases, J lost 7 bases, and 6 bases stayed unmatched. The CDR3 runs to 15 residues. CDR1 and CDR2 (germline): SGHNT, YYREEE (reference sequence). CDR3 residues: CASSLGGTSGNIQYF. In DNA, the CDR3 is TGTGCCAGCAGCTTGGGAGGGACTAGTGGTAACATTCAGTACTTC. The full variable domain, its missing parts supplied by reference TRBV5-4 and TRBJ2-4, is ETGVTQSPTHLIKTRGQQVTLRCSSQSGHNTVSWYQQALGQGPQFIFQYYREEENGRGNFPPRFSGLQFPNYSSELNVNALELDDSALYLCASSLGGTSGNIQYFGAGTRLSVL.

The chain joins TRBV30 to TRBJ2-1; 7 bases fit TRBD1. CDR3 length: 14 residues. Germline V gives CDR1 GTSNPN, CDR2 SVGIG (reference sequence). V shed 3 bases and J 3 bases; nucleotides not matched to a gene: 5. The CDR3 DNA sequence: TGTGCCTGGAGGCCCGGGACAGTCTACAATGAGCAGTTCTTC. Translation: CAWRPGTVYNEQFF.

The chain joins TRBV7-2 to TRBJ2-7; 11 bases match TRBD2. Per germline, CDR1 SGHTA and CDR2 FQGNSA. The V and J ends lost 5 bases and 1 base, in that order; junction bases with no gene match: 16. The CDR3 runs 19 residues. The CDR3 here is CASSPVPSGRIGGSYEQYF. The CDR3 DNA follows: TGTGCCAGCAGCCCCGTGCCTAGCGGGAGGATCGGCGGGTCCTACGAGCAGTACTTC.

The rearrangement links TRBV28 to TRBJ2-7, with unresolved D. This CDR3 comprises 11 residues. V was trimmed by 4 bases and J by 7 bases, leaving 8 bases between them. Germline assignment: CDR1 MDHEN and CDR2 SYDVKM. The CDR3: CASSSPWEQYF. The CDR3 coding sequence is TGTGCCAGCAGTTCCCCTTGGGAGCAGTACTTC.

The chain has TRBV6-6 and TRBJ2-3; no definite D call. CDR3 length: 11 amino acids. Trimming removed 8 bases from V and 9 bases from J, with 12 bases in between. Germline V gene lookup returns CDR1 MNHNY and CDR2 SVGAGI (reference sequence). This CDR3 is CASANLDTQYF. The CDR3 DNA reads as TGTGCCAGCGCTAACCTAGACACGCAGTATTTT.

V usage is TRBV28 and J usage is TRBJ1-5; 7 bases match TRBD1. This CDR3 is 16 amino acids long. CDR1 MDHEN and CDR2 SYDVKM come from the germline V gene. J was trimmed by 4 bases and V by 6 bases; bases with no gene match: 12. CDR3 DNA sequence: TGTGCCAGCAGAACGCACAGCCGGGACAGAAATCAGCCCCAGCATTTT. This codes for CASRTHSRDRNQPQHF. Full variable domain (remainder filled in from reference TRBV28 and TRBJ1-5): DVKVTQSSRYLVKRTGEKVFLECVQDMDHENMFWYRQDPGLGLRLIYFSYDVKMKEKGDIPEGYSVSREKKERFSLILESASTNQTSMYLCASRTHSRDRNQPQHFGDGTRLSIL.

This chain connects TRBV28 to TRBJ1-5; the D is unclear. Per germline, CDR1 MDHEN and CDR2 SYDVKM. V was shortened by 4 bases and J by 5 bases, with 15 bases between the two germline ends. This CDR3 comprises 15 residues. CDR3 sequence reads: CASSSAPLGHQPQHF. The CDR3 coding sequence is TGTGCCAGCAGTTCAGCCCCGTTGGGTCATCAGCCCCAGCATTTT. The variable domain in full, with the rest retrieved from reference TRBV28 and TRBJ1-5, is DVKVTQSSRYLVKRTGEKVFLECVQDMDHENMFWYRQDPGLGLRLIYFSYDVKMKEKGDIPEGYSVSREKKERFSLILESASTNQTSMYLCASSSAPLGHQPQHFGDGTRLSIL.

The CDR3: CASSSTPGTSGQFF. CDR3 DNA: TGTGCCAGCAGTTCCACCCCCGGGACTAGCGGGCAGTTCTTC. The chain carries TRBV2 and TRBJ2-1, with 11 nucleotides matching TRBD2. Germline V gene sequence: CDR1 SNHLY, CDR2 FYNNEI. With V trimmed by 5 bases and J by 12 bases, 9 bases remained unmatched. The CDR3 totals 14 residues.

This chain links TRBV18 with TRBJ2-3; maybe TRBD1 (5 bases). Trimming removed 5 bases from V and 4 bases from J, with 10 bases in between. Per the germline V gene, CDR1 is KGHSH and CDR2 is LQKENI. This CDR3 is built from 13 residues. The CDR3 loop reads CASSSLGPDTQYF. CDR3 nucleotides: TGTGCCAGCTCATCTTTGGGGCCAGATACGCAGTATTTT.

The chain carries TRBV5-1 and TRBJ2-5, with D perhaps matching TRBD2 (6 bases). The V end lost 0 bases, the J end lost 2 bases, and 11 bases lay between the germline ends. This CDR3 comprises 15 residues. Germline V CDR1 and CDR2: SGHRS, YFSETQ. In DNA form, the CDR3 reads TGCGCCAGCAGCTTGGCCGCAGGGACTCAAGAGACCCAGTACTTC. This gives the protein CASSLAAGTQETQYF.

This CDR3 reads CATSSRTRYSGANVLTF. CDR3 sequence (DNA): TGTGCCACCAGCAGCCGGACACGTTACTCTGGGGCCAACGTCCTGACTTTC. J is TRBJ2-6 and V is TRBV15; maybe TRBD1 (5 bases). In germline, CDR1 is LNHNV, CDR2 YYDKDF (reference sequence). CDR3 size: 17 residues. Trimming removed 3 bases at V and 0 bases at J, with 12 bases between.

CDR3 in amino acids: CASSFDRGSYTF. Here the CDR3 DNA reads TGTGCCAGCAGCTTCGACAGGGGTAGCTACACCTTC. The rearrangement joins TRBV7-2 to TRBJ1-2; 8 nucleotides match TRBD1. Germline CDR1 SGHTA, CDR2 FQGNSA. The CDR3 is made up of 12 amino acids. Trimming took 3 bases from V and 9 from J; bases not matched to a gene: 3.

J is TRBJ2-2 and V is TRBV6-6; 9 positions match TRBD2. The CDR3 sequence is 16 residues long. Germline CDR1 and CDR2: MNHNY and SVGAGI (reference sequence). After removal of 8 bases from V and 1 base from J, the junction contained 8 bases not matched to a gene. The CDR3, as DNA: TGTGCCAGCCGGGTTGAGACTAGCGGGAACACCGGGGAGCTGTTTTTT. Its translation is CASRVETSGNTGELFF.

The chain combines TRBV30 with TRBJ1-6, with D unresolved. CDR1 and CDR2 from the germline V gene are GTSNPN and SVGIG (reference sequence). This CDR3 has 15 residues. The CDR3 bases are TGTGCTTCGGGTTATCCGAGCTCCTATAATTCACCCCTCCACTTT. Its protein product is CASGYPSSYNSPLHF. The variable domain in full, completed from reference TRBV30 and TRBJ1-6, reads SQTIHQWPATLVQPVGSPLSLECTVEGTSNPNLYWYRQAAGRGLQLLFYSVGIGQISSEVPQNLSASRPQDRQFILSSKKLLLSDSGFYLCASGYPSSYNSPLHFGNGTRLTVT.